These T cell receptor beta chains were read from a single sample in a study of shared clonotypes between healthy human individuals. TCRdb's copy holds only in-frame clones and misses some; the assay was immunoSEQ multiplex PCR. The repertoire consists of 1.5 million to 2.5 million clones, with about 95% occurring once and the leading ten covering more than 0.9%. Sequenced material: naive CD8+ T cells sorted from blood. The receptors derive from a man between 18 and 29 years old in good health. CDR3s include the opening cysteine and the closing phenylalanine or tryptophan. The order of the fields is D gene, J gene, clone size, V gene, CDR3 protein, CDR3 DNA. The D gene is left open where the match is weak. Expanded clones are given a class, and other clones once, few, many or no size at all.

>-|TRBJ1-3|-|TRBV10-3
CAISESQADSGNTIYF
TGTGCCATCAGTGAGTCGCAGGCCGACTCTGGAAACACCATATATTTT
>-|TRBJ2-3|-|TRBV29-1
CSVEGGFDRSFRDTQYF
TGCAGCGTTGAAGGGGGGTTTGACAGGAGTTTCCGAGATACGCAGTATTTT
>-|TRBJ1-2|-|TRBV6-5
CASSYGQGTNYGYTF
TGTGCCAGCAGTTACGGTCAAGGGACCAACTATGGCTACACCTTC
>-|TRBJ2-7|-|TRBV29-1
CSAWTFYEQYF
TGCAGCGCCTGGACCTTTTACGAGCAGTACTTC
>-|TRBJ1-3|-|TRBV19
CASTPRGYSGNTIYF
TGTGCCAGTACTCCTCGGGGGTACTCTGGAAACACCATATATTTT
>-|TRBJ2-7|-|TRBV6-1
CASSAQVEFDEQYF
TGTGCCAGCAGTGCTCAGGTGGAATTCGACGAGCAGTACTTC
>TRBD1|TRBJ1-5|-|TRBV27
CASSPGTGGMQPQHF
TGTGCCAGCAGCCCGGGGACAGGGGGCATGCAGCCCCAGCATTTT
>-|TRBJ2-7|-|TRBV5-4
CASSFQGSHEQYF
TGTGCCAGCAGCTTTCAGGGGTCCCACGAGCAGTACTTC
>-|TRBJ2-7|once|TRBV5-1
CASSLAWDGFYEQYF
TGCGCCAGCAGCTTGGCCTGGGACGGATTCTACGAGCAGTACTTC
>TRBD2|TRBJ2-7|-|TRBV6-5
CASSYVTSGSYEQYF
TGTGCCAGCAGTTATGTGACTAGCGGGAGCTACGAGCAGTACTTC
>-|TRBJ2-3|-|TRBV27
CASSLSVSTDTQYF
TGTGCCAGCAGTTTGAGCGTAAGCACAGATACGCAGTATTTT
>-|TRBJ1-1|-|TRBV6-6
CASSLTGPNTEAFF
TGTGCCAGCAGCCTCACAGGGCCAAACACTGAAGCTTTCTTT
>-|TRBJ1-4|-|TRBV15
CATSRVGEGPMGEKLFF
TGTGCCACCAGCAGAGTTGGGGAGGGGCCCATGGGTGAAAAACTGTTTTTT
>-|TRBJ2-7|-|TRBV5-6
CASSSGSGYEQYF
TGTGCCAGCAGCTCCGGCTCGGGCTACGAGCAGTACTTC
>TRBD2|TRBJ2-1|once|TRBV27
CASSLSGGTPYNEQFF
TGTGCCAGCAGTTTATCGGGAGGGACTCCCTACAATGAGCAGTTCTTC